This TCR beta chain came from a study of blood T cell repertoires in COVID-19. For the study at large: From the United States, Italy and Spain came samples of acute and convalescent COVID-19. The analysed material was cDNA or gDNA that came from T cells, B-cell-depleted T cells, or PBMCs.

Trimming took 2 bases from V and 8 from J; bases not matched to a gene: 1. Per germline, CDR1 SGHNT and CDR2 YENEEA. CDR3 size: 14 residues. Per the original methods: Estimated nucleated cell counts came from reference gene primer amplification. Repertoires were generated with immunoSEQ multiplex PCR, while TCRdb's copy carries only in-frame clones and drops some. From that table come the V and J calls and clone size; the DNA was used to work out D and trimming. The sample includes 73,000 or so clones, around 86% seen only once; the top ten take about 8.1%. The TCR sequence derives from a man aged 25 to 40 with acute or convalescent COVID-19. Sequencing input: peripheral blood. The rearrangement joins TRBV11-3 to TRBJ2-2; TRBD2 agrees at 11 bases. This CDR3 is CASSLLAGGGELFF. CDR3 DNA: TGTGCCAGCAGCTTACTAGCGGGAGGTGGGGAGCTGTTTTTT.